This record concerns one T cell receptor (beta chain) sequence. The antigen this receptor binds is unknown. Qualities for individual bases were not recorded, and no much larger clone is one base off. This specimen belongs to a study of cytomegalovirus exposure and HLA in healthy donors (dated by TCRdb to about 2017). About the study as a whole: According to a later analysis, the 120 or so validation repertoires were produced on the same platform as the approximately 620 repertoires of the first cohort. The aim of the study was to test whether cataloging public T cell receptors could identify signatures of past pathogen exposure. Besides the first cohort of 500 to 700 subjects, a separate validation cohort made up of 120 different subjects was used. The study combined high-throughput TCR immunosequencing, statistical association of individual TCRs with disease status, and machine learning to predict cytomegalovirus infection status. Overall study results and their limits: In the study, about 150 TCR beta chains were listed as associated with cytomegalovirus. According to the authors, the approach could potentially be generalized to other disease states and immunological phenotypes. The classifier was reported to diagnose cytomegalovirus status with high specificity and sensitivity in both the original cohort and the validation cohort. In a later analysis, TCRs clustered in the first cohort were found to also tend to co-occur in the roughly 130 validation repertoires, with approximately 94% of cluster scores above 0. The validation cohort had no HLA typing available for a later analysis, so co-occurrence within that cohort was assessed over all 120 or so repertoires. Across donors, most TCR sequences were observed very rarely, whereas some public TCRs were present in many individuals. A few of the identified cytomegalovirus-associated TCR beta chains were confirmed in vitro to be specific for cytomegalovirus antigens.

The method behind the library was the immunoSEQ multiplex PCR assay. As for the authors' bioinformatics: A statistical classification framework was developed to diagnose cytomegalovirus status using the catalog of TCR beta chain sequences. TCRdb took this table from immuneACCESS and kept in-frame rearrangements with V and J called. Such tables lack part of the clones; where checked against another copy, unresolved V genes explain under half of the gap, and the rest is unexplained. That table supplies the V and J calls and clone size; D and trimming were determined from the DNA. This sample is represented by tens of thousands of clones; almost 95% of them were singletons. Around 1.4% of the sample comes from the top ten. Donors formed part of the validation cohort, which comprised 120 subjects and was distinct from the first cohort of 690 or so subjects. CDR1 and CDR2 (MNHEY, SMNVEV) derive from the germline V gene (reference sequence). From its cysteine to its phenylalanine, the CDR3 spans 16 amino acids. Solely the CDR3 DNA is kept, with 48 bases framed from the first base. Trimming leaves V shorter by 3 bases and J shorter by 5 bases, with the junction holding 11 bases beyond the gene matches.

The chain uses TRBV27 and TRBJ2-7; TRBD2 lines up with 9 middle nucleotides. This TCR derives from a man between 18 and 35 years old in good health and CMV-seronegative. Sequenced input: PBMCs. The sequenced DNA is TGTGCCAGCAGTTTTGGGGGAGCGGGAGGAGGGCACGAGCAGTACTTC. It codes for CASSFGGAGGGHEQYF.